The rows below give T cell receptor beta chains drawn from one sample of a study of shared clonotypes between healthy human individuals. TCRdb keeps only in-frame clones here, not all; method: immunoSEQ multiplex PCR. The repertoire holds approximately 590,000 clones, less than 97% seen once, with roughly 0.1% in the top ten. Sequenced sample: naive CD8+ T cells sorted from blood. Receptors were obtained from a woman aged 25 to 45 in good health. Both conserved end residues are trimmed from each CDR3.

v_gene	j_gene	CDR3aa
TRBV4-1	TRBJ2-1	ASSPPGGNEQF
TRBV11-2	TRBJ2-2	ASRGSGKAEELF
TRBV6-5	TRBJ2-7	ASSYSESYEQY
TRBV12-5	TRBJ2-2	ASGWELF
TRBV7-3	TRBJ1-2	ASSLPRTVRVGYT
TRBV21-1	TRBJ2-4	ASSTRDKEPKNIQY
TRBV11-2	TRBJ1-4	ASSSGGDEKLF
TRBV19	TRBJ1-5	ASSLSADSNQPQH
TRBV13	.	ASSPGGTSYEQY
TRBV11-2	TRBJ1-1	ASSFIIAEAF
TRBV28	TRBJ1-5	ASSLYGVNLQRPQH
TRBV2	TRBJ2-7	ASSVGGYEQY
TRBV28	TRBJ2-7	ASSYRGQGAHEQY
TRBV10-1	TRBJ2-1	ASSESAALYNEQF
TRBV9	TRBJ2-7	ASSGSGSDYEQY
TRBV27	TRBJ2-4	ASSSEITLAKNIQY
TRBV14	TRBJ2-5	ASSPAFGAGQETQY
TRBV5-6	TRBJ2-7	ASSLWGQGGTLGSYEQY
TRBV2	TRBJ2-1	ASRATYNEQF
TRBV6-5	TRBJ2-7	ASSYSSMTLSYEQY
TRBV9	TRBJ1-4	ASSEMGAVGEKLF
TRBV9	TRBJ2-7	ASSPTGVGSYEQY
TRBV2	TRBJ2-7	ASSSELTSGDDEQY
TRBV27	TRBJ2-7	ASTTGGREQY
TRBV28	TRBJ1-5	ASRGFGQPQH
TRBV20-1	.	SARFSYEQY
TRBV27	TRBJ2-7	ASSRGGTLEQY
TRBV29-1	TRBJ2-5	SVDLFETQY